The T cell receptor beta chain under discussion was sequenced for a study of cytomegalovirus exposure and HLA in healthy donors. A note on this clone: Antigen specificity is unknown.

The V gene's germline CDR1 is SNHLY and CDR2 FYNNEI. Unmatched junction bases numbered 20, after V lost 6 bases and J lost 6 bases. This CDR3 region has 20 residues. Study-wide results and caveats: Later analysis showed TCR association rates varying by HLA locus, highest for DRB1 and lowest for HLA-C. TCR beta chains associated with HLA were, in a later analysis, more clonally expanded than equally common others. Accounts indicate the classifier identified cytomegalovirus status with strong specificity and sensitivity.

It was with 60 Vbeta and 13 Jbeta primers that the PCR ran. TCRdb's table, derived via immunoSEQ multiplex PCR, lists solely in-frame clones and lacks some. Among 70,000 to 95,000 clones listed, around 80% were seen once. The origin of this receptor is a human donor in good health. Material: PBMCs. The chain combines TRBV2 with TRBJ2-3; 14 nucleotides line up with TRBD2. The CDR3 region is CASRRGLAGGALESSDTQYF. CDR3 coding DNA: TGTGCCAGCAGGCGCGGACTAGCGGGGGGAGCCCTAGAGTCTAGTGATACGCAGTATTTT.